Below, 8 T cell receptor beta chains from the same sample are listed, as sequenced in a study of T cells in Graves' hyperthyroidism and ophthalmopathy. It was RNA transcripts that yielded the amplified TCR beta CDR3 regions. First-round RT-PCR of the TCR CDR3 relied on the HTBI primer set. TCRdb analysed the multiplex PCR reads with MiXCR anew, one entry per CDR3 protein. Of more than 550,000 distinct CDR3 sequences in the sample, approximately 15% were seen once. Sequenced input: blood. The receptor source for this set is a man aged 45 to 65 with Graves' hyperthyroidism.

This rearrangement joins TRBV4-1 to TRBJ1-1; possible D gene TRBD1, 6 bases. The CDR3 extends over 14 amino acids. V was pared by 8 bases and J by 7 bases, with 20 bases between. Germline assignment: CDR1 MGHRA and CDR2 YSYEKL. CDR3 in DNA: TGCGCCAGCGGACAGCTAATGGGGACCAGTGAAGCTTTCTTT. It translates to CASGQLMGTSEAFF.

This clonotype showed up many times. The CDR3 sequence: CASSLFSGGTEAFF. CDR3 DNA sequence: TGTGCCAGCAGTTTATTCAGTGGAGGGACTGAAGCTTTCTTT. The genes are TRBV27 and TRBJ1-1, with unresolved D. The CDR3 length is 14 residues. V lost 1 base and J lost 5, with 11 bases in between. Germline CDR1 and CDR2: MNHEY and SMNVEV (reference sequence).

This clonotype was counted at least ten times. The chain has TRBV28 and TRBJ2-7, with no clear D. Looked up from germline, CDR1 is MDHEN and CDR2 is SYDVKM. Trimming removed 0 bases from V and 5 bases from J, with 14 bases in between. The CDR3 sequence is 15 residues long. CDR3 DNA: TGTGCCAGCAGTTTATGGGCAGGTAATTTAAACGAGCAGTACTTC. Amino acid sequence: CASSLWAGNLNEQYF.

This clonotype was counted many times. The rearrangement links TRBV2 to TRBJ1-1; tentative D call: TRBD1 (5 bases). Trimming removed 6 bases at V and 3 bases at J, with 17 bases between. From germline, CDR1 is SNHLY and CDR2 FYNNEI. The CDR3 has 15 residues. CDR3 in DNA: TGTGCCAGCAGGCCGGGACCGACTTCTGACACTGAAGCTTTCTTT. Translated, it gives CASRPGPTSDTEAFF.

This clonotype was observed at least ten times. V is TRBV2 and J is TRBJ2-1; tentatively, D is TRBD2 (5 bases). The germline gives CDR1 SNHLY, CDR2 FYNNEI. The CDR3 contains 13 residues. Trimming took 7 bases from V and 6 from J, leaving 13 bases between them. The CDR3 spells CASIPGVFNEQFF. The CDR3 DNA reads TGTGCCAGCATCCCCGGGGTATTCAATGAGCAGTTCTTC.

V usage is TRBV10-1 and J usage is TRBJ2-3, with TRBD1 matching 11 bases. V trimming: 2 bases; J trimming: 2 bases; junction bases outside the gene matches: 3. The CDR3 has 16 amino acids. CDR1 and CDR2 from the germline V gene are WNHNN and SYGVQD (reference sequence). In DNA form, the CDR3 reads TGCGCCAGCAGTGAGGGACAGGGGGCTACCACAGATACGCAGTATTTT. Protein sequence: CASSEGQGATTDTQYF.

The rearrangement uses TRBV9 and TRBJ2-7, with D maybe TRBD2 (6 bases). Germline V gene data show CDR1 as SGDLS and CDR2 as YYNGEE. The CDR3 sequence is 14 residues long. V lost 4 bases and J lost 3, with 14 bases in between. The CDR3 loop reads CASSRGTEDYEQYF. The CDR3 coding sequence is TGTGCCAGCAGCCGGGGGACGGAGGACTACGAGCAGTACTTC.

This clonotype was detected many times. The gene calls are TRBV18 and TRBJ2-7; D unclear. The V gene lost 3 bases and the J gene lost 3 bases, with 12 bases spanning the gap. Germline CDR1 reads KGHSH; CDR2 reads LQKENI. This CDR3 is 14 amino acids long. CDR3 region: CASSPFGVIYEQYF. In DNA form, the CDR3 reads TGTGCCAGCTCACCTTTTGGGGTGATCTACGAGCAGTACTTC.